This TCR beta chain is drawn from a study of blood T cell repertoires in COVID-19. The length of the CDR3 is 14 residues. Trimming pared 3 bases from V and 3 bases from J, leaving 11 bases between. Germline V gene data show CDR1 as MGHDK and CDR2 as SYGVNS. Per the authors' pipeline: The authors estimated nucleated cell counts from reference gene primer amplification. Clones were read by immunoSEQ multiplex PCR, and TCRdb kept only the in-frame ones, dropping some. V and J calls and clone size are as listed in that table; D and trimming were resolved from the DNA. Among about 70,000 clones listed, roughly 81% were seen once.

The rearrangement links TRBV25-1 to TRBJ2-5; possible D gene TRBD2, 5 bases. The sequenced sample was peripheral blood. This receptor was obtained from a woman aged 70-85 years with acute or convalescent COVID-19. The CDR3: CASSDHGIEETQYF. As DNA, the CDR3 is TGTGCCAGCAGTGACCACGGGATCGAAGAGACCCAGTACTTC.